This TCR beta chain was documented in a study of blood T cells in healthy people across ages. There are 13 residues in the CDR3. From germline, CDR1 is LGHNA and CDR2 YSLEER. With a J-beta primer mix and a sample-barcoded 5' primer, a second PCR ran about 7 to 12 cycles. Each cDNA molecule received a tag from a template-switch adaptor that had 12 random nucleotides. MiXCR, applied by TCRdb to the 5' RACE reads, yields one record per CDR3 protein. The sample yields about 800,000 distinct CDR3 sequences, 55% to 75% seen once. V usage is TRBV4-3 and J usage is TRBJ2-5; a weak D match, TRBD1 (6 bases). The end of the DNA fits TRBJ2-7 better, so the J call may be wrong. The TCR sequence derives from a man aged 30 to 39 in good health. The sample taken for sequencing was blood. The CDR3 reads CASSRNRDYEQYF. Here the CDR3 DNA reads TGCGCCAGCAGCCGGAACAGGGACTACGAGCAGTACTTC.